This T cell receptor beta chain was retrieved from a study of blood T cell repertoires in COVID-19. Turning to the study itself: The cDNA or gDNA used as material had been derived from T cells, B-cell-depleted T cells, or PBMCs.

Categorization into cohorts depended on clinical history that participants reported. Authors' processing steps: Estimates of nucleated cell counts were drawn from the amplification of reference gene primers. Clones were sequenced by immunoSEQ multiplex PCR, and TCRdb holds only the in-frame ones, with some missing. That table gives V, J and clone size, and the DNA gave D and trimming. The sample holds 200,000 to 250,000 clones, more than 70% seen once. CDR3 size: 15 residues. In germline, CDR1 is ENHRY, CDR2 SYGVKD. V was cut by 8 bases and J by 0 bases, with 11 bases left in between. The receptor was derived from a man aged 25 to 40 with acute COVID-19. The chain recombines TRBV10-3 with TRBJ1-6; D gene uncertain. Sample: PBMCs or T cells enriched from blood (not recorded which). The CDR3: CAIGGLSSYNSPLHF. DNA for the CDR3: TGTGCCATCGGAGGGTTGAGCTCCTATAATTCACCCCTCCACTTT.